The present T cell receptor (beta chain) was sequenced within a study of T cell repertoires in cytomegalovirus infection. Study background: Both CMV infection and a matching HLA type were indicated by public TCR beta signatures.

Each CDR3 protein is one row after TCRdb ran MiXCR on the reads. Of roughly 100,000 distinct CDR3 sequences listed, more than 15% are singletons. Per germline, CDR1 MNHEY and CDR2 SVGEGT. The junction had 19 bases not matched to a gene; V was cut back by 6 bases and J by 5 bases. This CDR3 spans 18 amino acids. The source is a human donor in good health (CMV status not recorded). Some clones in this sample may be carry-over from other donors' samples. Sequencing was carried out using PBMCs. The rearrangement joins TRBV6-2 or TRBV6-3 to TRBJ1-1; 9 bases line up with TRBD1. CDR3 protein: CASSSRRDREKRGTEAFF. CDR3 nucleotide sequence: TGTGCCAGCAGCTCACGCCGGGACAGGGAAAAGAGAGGAACTGAAGCTTTCTTT.